This T cell receptor (beta chain) was retrieved from a study of CD8 T cells in ankylosing spondylitis. TCRdb called the 5' RACE reads again in MiXCR, with one record for every CDR3 protein. The sample shows some 150,000 distinct CDR3 sequences, 11% of them seen only once. This clonotype was found many times. The V end lost 6 bases, the J end lost 0 bases, and 6 bases lay between the germline ends. The CDR3 loop spans 12 amino acids. The rearrangement uses TRBV12-3 or TRBV12-4 and TRBJ2-7; D ambiguous. The sequenced sample was blood, either unsorted or a sorted T cell fraction (not recorded which). The sequence came from a female donor with ankylosing spondylitis or in good health (not recorded which). The CDR3 here is CASRHSSYEQYF. CDR3 coding DNA: TGTGCCAGCAGACACAGCTCCTACGAGCAGTACTTC.